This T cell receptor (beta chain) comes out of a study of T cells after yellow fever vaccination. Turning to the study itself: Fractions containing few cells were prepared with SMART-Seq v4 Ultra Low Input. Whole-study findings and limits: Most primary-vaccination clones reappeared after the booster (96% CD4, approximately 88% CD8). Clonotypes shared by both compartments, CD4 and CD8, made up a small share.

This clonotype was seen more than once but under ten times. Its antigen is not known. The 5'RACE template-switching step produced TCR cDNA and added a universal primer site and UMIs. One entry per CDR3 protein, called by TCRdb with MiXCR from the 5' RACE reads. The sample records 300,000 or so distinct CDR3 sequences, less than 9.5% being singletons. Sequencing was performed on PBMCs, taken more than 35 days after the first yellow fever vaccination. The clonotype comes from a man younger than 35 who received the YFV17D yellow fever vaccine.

The CDR3 loop is CATSSTWTGTQYF. Here the CDR3 DNA reads TGTGCCACCAGCAGTACCTGGACAGGGACGCAGTATTTT. The chain recombines TRBV15 with TRBJ2-3; 8 nucleotides line up with TRBD1. Unmatched junction bases numbered 5, after V lost 3 bases and J lost 9 bases. Germline lookup yields CDR1 LNHNV and CDR2 YYDKDF (reference sequence). This CDR3 is built from 13 residues. The whole variable domain, remainder taken from reference TRBV15 and TRBJ2-3, is DAMVIQNPRYQVTQFGKPVTLSCSQTLNHNVMYWYQQKSSQAPKLLFHYYDKDFNNEADTPDNFQSRRPNTSFCFLDIRSPGLGDTAMYLCATSSTWTGTQYFGPGTRLTVL.